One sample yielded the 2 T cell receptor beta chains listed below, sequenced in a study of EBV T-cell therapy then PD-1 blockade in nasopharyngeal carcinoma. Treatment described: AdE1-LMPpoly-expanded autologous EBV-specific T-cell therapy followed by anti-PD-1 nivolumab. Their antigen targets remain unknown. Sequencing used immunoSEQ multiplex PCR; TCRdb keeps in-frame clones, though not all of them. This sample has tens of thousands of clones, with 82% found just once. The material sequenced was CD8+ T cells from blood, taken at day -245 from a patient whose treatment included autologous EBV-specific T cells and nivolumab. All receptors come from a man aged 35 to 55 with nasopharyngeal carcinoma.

The CDR3, as DNA: TGTGCCAGCAGCGTCGCGGACGGGGATACGCAGTATTTT. Translated: CASSVADGDTQYF. The rearrangement links TRBV9 to TRBJ2-3; no clear D. CDR3 length equals 13 residues. Trimming shortened V by 2 bases and J by 6 bases, and 10 bases separated the two germline ends. From germline, CDR1 is SGDLS and CDR2 YYNGEE.

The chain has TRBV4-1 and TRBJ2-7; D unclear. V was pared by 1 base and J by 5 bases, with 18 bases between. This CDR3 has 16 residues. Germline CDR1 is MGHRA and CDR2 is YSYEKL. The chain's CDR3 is CASSQGKGSALHEQYF. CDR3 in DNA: TGCGCCAGCAGCCAAGGAAAAGGAAGCGCGCTCCACGAGCAGTACTTC.